The clone carrying this T cell receptor beta chain was observed once. The antigen remains undetermined. The germline V gene encodes CDR1 SGHTA and CDR2 FQGNSA. The CDR3 is made up of 17 amino acids. The V end was cut by 0 bases, the J end by 7 bases, with 19 bases between. This sample is part of a study of shared clonotypes between healthy human individuals. Study-wide background: The study drew on a couple of women and a few men aged 18 to 49 as donors. Study-level results: Naive subsets generally exceeded memory subsets in estimated richness.

The material for each subset, its genomic DNA, was split evenly across several immunoSEQ plates. Sorted-subset replicate PCRs used 200 ng of genomic DNA. This amount corresponded to tens of thousands of T cell genomes. Sequencing used immunoSEQ multiplex PCR; TCRdb keeps in-frame clones, though not all of them. The table shows about 2.3 million clones, with around 93% occurring only once. This TCR derives from a man aged 18 to 35 in good health. Some clones in this sample may be carry-over from other donors' samples. The rearrangement joins TRBV7-2 to TRBJ2-1, with D maybe TRBD2 (7 bases). Sequenced: naive CD4+ T cells from PBMCs. Subset noted: CD45RA+ positively selected. CDR3 in amino acids: CASSLAGGALAFNEQFF. Written as DNA, the CDR3 is TGTGCCAGCAGCTTAGCGGGGGGGGCCCTGGCTTTTAATGAGCAGTTCTTC.